This T cell receptor beta chain was sequenced for a study of cytomegalovirus exposure and HLA in healthy donors. Use of 60 Vbeta and 13 Jbeta primers characterized the PCR. The protocol was immunoSEQ multiplex PCR, while the TCRdb copy is restricted to in-frame clones and leaves out a portion. Seen here are about 75,000 clones, 80% to 90% observed once, and the top ten hold approximately 19%. Per germline, CDR1 SGHTA and CDR2 FQGNSA. The CDR3 runs 16 residues. The junction had 10 bases not matched to a gene; V was cut back by 5 bases and J by 0 bases. The chain couples TRBV7-2 to TRBJ2-7; 7 bases map to TRBD2. The sample was PBMCs. The source is a man aged 65-85 years in good health and CMV-seropositive. CDR3 amino acids: CASSPAGLPSSYEQYF. In nucleotides, the CDR3 is TGTGCCAGCAGCCCAGCGGGACTACCGAGCTCCTACGAGCAGTACTTC.